The 30 T cell receptor beta chains below were found in one sample sequenced in a study of blood T cell repertoires in COVID-19. Sequencing used immunoSEQ multiplex PCR; TCRdb keeps in-frame clones, though not all of them. The table shows some 96,000 clones, with around nine tenths occurring only once. The sample comprised peripheral blood. These receptors came from a man aged 60 to 75 with acute or convalescent COVID-19.

The table lists this clone with a count of one. J is TRBJ1-1 and V is TRBV5-1; a weak D match, TRBD1 (6 bases). Germline CDR1 SGHRS, CDR2 YFSETQ. Trimming stripped 0 bases from V and 11 bases from J, with 17 bases between. The CDR3 has 14 amino acids. CDR3 nucleotides: TGCGCCAGCAGCTTGGAGGGGACAACGAAGGCGGCTTTCTTT. This translates into CASSLEGTTKAAFF.

This clone has just one count. The chain couples TRBV4-2 to TRBJ1-1; D is ambiguous. This CDR3 comprises 13 residues. The germline gives CDR1 LGHNA, CDR2 YNFKEQ. With 4 bases removed from V and 8 bases from J, the gap between germline ends came to 14 bases. The CDR3 loop is CASSRAFFAEAFF. Written as DNA, the CDR3 is TGTGCCAGCAGCCGGGCATTTTTTGCGGAAGCTTTCTTT.

CDR3 sequence (DNA): TGTGCCAGCTCCGACGAGACAGCCATGGTAACGGTTTATCAGCCCCAGCATTTT. Residues: CASSDETAMVTVYQPQHF. This chain links TRBV18 with TRBJ1-5; D is possibly TRBD1 (5 bases). Germline CDR1 reads KGHSH; CDR2 reads LQKENI. This CDR3 has 18 residues. Trimming cost V 6 bases and J 5 bases, with 26 bases left between them. Combining the CDR3 with reference TRBV18 and TRBJ1-5 gives the whole variable domain NAGVMQNPRHLVRRRGQEARLRCSPMKGHSHVYWYRQLPEEGLKFMVYLQKENIIDESGMPKERFSAEFPKEGPSILRIQQVVRGDSAAYFCASSDETAMVTVYQPQHFGDGTRLSIL.

The rearrangement joins TRBV7-2 to TRBJ1-2; TRBD1 matches at 7 bases. From germline, CDR1 is SGHTA and CDR2 FQGNSA. This CDR3 comprises 14 residues. The trim removed 5 bases at V and 7 bases at J, leaving 10 bases unmatched. Written as DNA, the CDR3 is TGTGCCAGCAGCGTCCGACAGGGATCGTTTGGCTACACCTTC. Translated: CASSVRQGSFGYTF. The full variable domain, in which reference TRBV7-2 and TRBJ1-2 provide the parts outside the CDR3, is GAGVSQSPSNKVTEKGKDVELRCDPISGHTALYWYRQSLGQGLEFLIYFQGNSAPDKSGLPSDRFSAERTGGSVSTLTIQRTQQEDSAVYLCASSVRQGSFGYTFGSGTRLTVV.

The chain uses TRBV5-4 and TRBJ1-4; 7 bases match TRBD1. CDR1 and CDR2 from the germline V gene are SGHNT and YYREEE (reference sequence). The V segment lost 1 base and the J segment 5 bases; nucleotides outside the gene matches: 5. This CDR3 has 15 amino acids. CDR3 in DNA: TGTGCCAGCAGCTTGCGACAGGGAATAAATGAAAAACTGTTTTTT. Translation gives CASSLRQGINEKLFF.

This chain connects TRBV3-1 (or the pseudogene TRBV3-2) to TRBJ1-1, with TRBD1 matching 8 bases. Trimming removed 0 bases from V and 5 bases from J; junction bases left unmatched: 11. The CDR3 spans 17 residues. Germline V gene data show CDR1 as LGHDT and CDR2 as YNNKEL (reference sequence). The CDR3 nucleotides are TGTGCCAGCAGCCAAGAAGGACAGGGCCAGGTGTGGACTGAAGCTTTCTTT. It yields the protein CASSQEGQGQVWTEAFF.

This clone was picked up one time. The chain couples TRBV20-1 to TRBJ2-7; TRBD2 might be the D (5 bases). With 3 bases removed from V and 1 base from J, the gap between germline ends came to 19 bases. The CDR3 runs to 16 residues. Germline V lookup: CDR1 DFQATT, CDR2 SNEGSKA (reference sequence). The chain's CDR3 is CSASSFLAGRSYEQYF. DNA of the CDR3: TGCAGTGCTAGTTCATTTCTGGCGGGTCGTTCCTACGAGCAGTACTTC.

The CDR3 loop reads CASSLRGVGADGYTF. CDR3 bases: TGTGCCAGCTCACTCAGGGGCGTGGGGGCCGATGGCTACACCTTC. This chain connects TRBV18 to TRBJ1-2; tentative D call: TRBD1 (6 bases). This CDR3 has 15 residues. Germline loops: CDR1 KGHSH, CDR2 LQKENI. Trimming took 4 bases from V and 6 from J, leaving 18 bases between them.

V usage is TRBV5-1 and J usage is TRBJ1-3; possibly TRBD1 for D (5 bases). V shed 3 bases and J shed 0 bases, with 13 bases lying between them. The V gene's germline CDR1 is SGHRS and CDR2 YFSETQ. This CDR3 spans 16 amino acids. This CDR3 is CASSSQDTSSGNTIYF. The DNA of the CDR3 is TGCGCCAGCAGCTCCCAGGACACAAGCTCTGGAAACACCATATATTTT.

This chain links TRBV25-1 with TRBJ2-5, with D maybe TRBD1 (6 bases). Germline CDR1 is MGHDK and CDR2 is SYGVNS. The CDR3 spans 15 residues. The ends were cut back, 2 bases at V and 4 bases at J, with 14 bases in the middle. The CDR3 DNA sequence: TGTGCCAGCAGTGAACCAGGGGCTGCGCGAGAGACCCAGTACTTC. This translates into CASSEPGAARETQYF.

The V call is TRBV7-9, the J call TRBJ1-2; a possible D gene is TRBD1 (6 bases). Germline lookup yields CDR1 SEHNR and CDR2 FQNEAQ (reference sequence). The CDR3 spans 12 residues. V lost 2 bases and J 7 bases, leaving 8 bases between the germline ends. CDR3 in amino acids: CASSLLGAGYTF. In DNA form, the CDR3 reads TGTGCCAGCAGCTTATTGGGGGCTGGCTACACCTTC.

This clone was counted once. The chain joins TRBV25-1 to TRBJ1-1, with TRBD1 matching over 9 bases. V gave up 6 bases and J gave up 0 bases; unmatched junction bases: 11. The CDR3 has 17 amino acids. CDR1 and CDR2 from the germline V gene are MGHDK and SYGVNS. Written as DNA, the CDR3 is TGTGCCAGCAGAGCCGCTTCCGGGACAGGGATGAACACTGAAGCTTTCTTT. This codes for CASRAASGTGMNTEAFF. The entire variable domain, with the rest obtained from reference TRBV25-1 and TRBJ1-1, is as follows: EADIYQTPRYLVIGTGKKITLECSQTMGHDKMYWYQQDPGMELHLIHYSYGVNSTEKGDLSSESTVSRIRTEHFPLTLESARPSHTSQYLCASRAASGTGMNTEAFFGQGTRLTVV.

The chain employs TRBV7-2 and TRBJ1-2; 7 bases align to TRBD1. CDR1 and CDR2 from the germline V gene are SGHTA and FQGNSA. The CDR3 consists of 16 residues. Trimming cost V 6 bases and J 4 bases; bases outside gene matches: 14. CDR3 residues: CASRKPGTELIYGYTF. The CDR3 DNA is TGTGCCAGCAGGAAACCCGGGACAGAACTTATCTATGGCTACACCTTC.

This chain connects TRBV2 to TRBJ1-5; D is unclear. Germline loops: CDR1 SNHLY, CDR2 FYNNEI. V shed 1 base and J shed 4 bases, with 8 bases lying between them. CDR3 length equals 14 residues. Here the CDR3 reads CASSEGLLNQPQHF. The DNA for the CDR3 is TGTGCCAGCAGTGAAGGACTTCTGAATCAGCCCCAGCATTTT.

The rearrangement uses TRBV19 and TRBJ1-2, with a possible D match to TRBD1 (6 bases). V shed 3 bases and J shed 3 bases, with 11 bases lying between them. The CDR3 has 14 residues. The germline V gene has CDR1 LNHDA and CDR2 SQIVND (reference sequence). CDR3 nucleotides: TGTGCCAGTAGTATCGGGGGGCAAGACTATGGCTACACCTTC. It is translated as CASSIGGQDYGYTF.

The table lists this clone with a count of one. CDR3 residues: CAWTMGPGIGQPQHF. In nucleotides, the CDR3 is TGTGCCTGGACCATGGGGCCAGGGATCGGTCAGCCCCAGCATTTT. The chain carries TRBV30 and TRBJ1-5; D perhaps matches TRBD1 (5 bases). The CDR3 sequence is 15 residues long. Germline loops: CDR1 GTSNPN, CDR2 SVGIG (reference sequence). The V and J ends lost 4 bases and 6 bases respectively, with 19 bases between them.

This sequence joins TRBV2 and TRBJ2-1, with D tentatively TRBD1 (5 bases). CDR1 is SNHLY, CDR2 FYNNEI, per germline. Between the trimmed V and J ends, which lost 6 bases and 8 bases, there was a span of 8 bases. The CDR3 loop spans 11 amino acids. The CDR3 sequence is CASRDSDEQFF. The CDR3 region has the DNA TGTGCCAGCAGAGACAGCGATGAGCAGTTCTTC.

This clone was detected once. CDR3 in DNA: TGTGCCAGCCGCTATATGAACACTGAAGCTTTCTTT. This codes for CASRYMNTEAFF. V is TRBV12-3 or TRBV12-4 and J is TRBJ1-1, with no clear D. The CDR3 sequence is 12 residues long. Trimming cost V 8 bases and J 0 bases, with 7 bases left between them.

The chain joins TRBV12-3 or TRBV12-4 to TRBJ1-2; TRBD1 matches 8 bases. This CDR3 has 13 amino acids. The CDR3 nucleotides read TGTGCGACCAAGGAACAGGGGGTCTATGGCTACACCTTC. Amino acids: CATKEQGVYGYTF.

The J gene is TRBJ2-1, the V gene TRBV5-1; TRBD2 matches 11 bases. There are 16 residues in the CDR3. Germline V lookup: CDR1 SGHRS, CDR2 YFSETQ. Trimming at V came to 4 bases and at J to 8 bases, leaving 11 bases not matched to a gene. This chain's CDR3 is CASSPTTSGVSYEQFF. The CDR3 nucleotides read TGCGCCAGCAGCCCCACGACTAGCGGGGTTTCATATGAGCAGTTCTTC.

The genes are TRBV5-6 and TRBJ1-5, with 8 bases aligning to TRBD1. The CDR3 consists of 16 residues. V lost 4 bases and J lost 0; bases outside the gene matches: 6. The V gene's germline CDR1 is SGHDT and CDR2 YYEEEE. The DNA of the CDR3 is TGTGCCAGCAGCAGAGGGACAGGTTTTAGCAATCAGCCCCAGCATTTT. Protein product: CASSRGTGFSNQPQHF.

This chain connects TRBV29-1 to TRBJ2-5; a weak D match, TRBD1 (6 bases). CDR1 and CDR2 from the germline V gene are SQVTM and ANQGSEA. CDR3 size: 18 residues. V dropped 2 bases and J dropped 3 bases, with 25 bases sitting between them. The CDR3 protein is CSVEPLHRRFRGKETQYF. The CDR3 DNA sequence: TGCAGCGTTGAACCTTTACACAGACGGTTTAGGGGGAAAGAGACCCAGTACTTC. Variable domain in full (rest from reference TRBV29-1 and TRBJ2-5): SAVISQKPSRDICQRGTSLTIQCQVDSQVTMMFWYRQQPGQSLTLIATANQGSEATYESGFVIDKFPISRPNLTFSTLTVSNMSPEDSSIYLCSVEPLHRRFRGKETQYFGPGTRLLVL.

This chain links TRBV6-2 or TRBV6-3 with TRBJ1-5, with 10 bases aligning to TRBD1. Germline CDR1 reads MNHEY; CDR2 reads SVGEGT. V lost 8 bases to trimming and J lost 11 bases; unmatched junction nucleotides: 15. CDR3 length equals 15 residues. The CDR3: CASGQSGQGGSTQHF. The CDR3 DNA follows: TGTGCCAGCGGCCAAAGTGGACAGGGGGGATCGACCCAGCATTTT.

The J gene is TRBJ1-5, the V gene TRBV30; 7 bases line up with TRBD1. This CDR3 has 13 residues. The germline V gene encodes CDR1 GTSNPN and CDR2 SVGIG (reference sequence). V dropped 1 base and J dropped 7; count of bases not matched to a gene: 4. The CDR3 coding sequence is TGTGCCTGGAGTGGGACAGGTTGGCAGCCCCAGCATTTT. Protein sequence: CAWSGTGWQPQHF.

The chain uses TRBV18 and TRBJ1-1; no firm D call. Germline V gives CDR1 KGHSH, CDR2 LQKENI. V lost 3 bases and J 1 base, leaving 15 bases between the germline ends. CDR3 length: 16 residues. CDR3 DNA: TGTGCCAGCTCACCCCTTCTTGGCCTCTCGAACACTGAAGCTTTCTTT. Translated, it gives CASSPLLGLSNTEAFF.

V and J are TRBV7-9 and TRBJ1-2; D gene unclear. The CDR3 extends over 15 amino acids. Germline V gene lookup returns CDR1 SEHNR and CDR2 FQNEAQ (reference sequence). V was shortened by 1 base and J by 4 bases, with 13 bases between the two germline ends. CDR3 nucleotide sequence: TGTGCCAGCAGCTTAGGGGTGGTCAGGTCCTATGGCTACACCTTC. Its protein is CASSLGVVRSYGYTF.

This clone occurred a few times. This chain links TRBV30 with TRBJ1-1; TRBD1 matches 7 bases. Germline V gives CDR1 GTSNPN, CDR2 SVGIG (reference sequence). Unmatched junction bases numbered 2, after V lost 2 bases and J lost 2 bases. CDR3 length equals 13 residues. The CDR3 loop is CAWSRQGNTEAFF. The CDR3 region has the DNA TGTGCCTGGAGTCGACAGGGAAACACTGAAGCTTTCTTT.

The CDR3 spells CASSLTGENSPLHF. The CDR3 DNA reads as TGTGCCAGCAGCCTGACAGGGGAGAATTCACCCCTCCACTTT. This chain links TRBV3-1 (or the pseudogene TRBV3-2) with TRBJ1-6; 8 bases are a match to TRBD1. CDR1 LGHDT and CDR2 YNNKEL come from the germline V gene (reference sequence). Trimming removed 4 bases from V and 7 bases from J; junction bases left unmatched: 3. The CDR3 totals 14 residues.

In this sample, this clone turned up once. The CDR3, as DNA: TGCGCCAGCAGTGAGTCGAGGGCAAAGAACACCGGGGAGCTGTTTTTT. This encodes CASSESRAKNTGELFF. This chain joins TRBV10-1 and TRBJ2-2, with D possibly TRBD2 on 5 matching bases. The length of the CDR3 is 16 residues. V lost 0 bases and J 1 base, leaving 9 bases between the germline ends. Germline V gene sequence: CDR1 WNHNN, CDR2 SYGVQD (reference sequence).

The chain carries TRBV15 and TRBJ1-1; 8 bases align to TRBD1. The length of the CDR3 is 14 residues. The V gene end was trimmed by 5 bases and the J gene end by 4 bases; junction bases not matched to a gene: 6. Germline CDR1 reads LNHNV; CDR2 reads YYDKDF (reference sequence). This CDR3 is CATSAEQGGTEAFF. The CDR3 DNA is TGTGCCACCAGCGCCGAACAGGGGGGCACTGAAGCTTTCTTT.